This TCR beta chain was captured by sequencing in a study of T-cell reconstitution after alpha-beta-depleted transplantation in children. A remark on this clonotype: Its antigen is undetermined.

Unique molecular identifiers were built into the TCRbeta library. MiXCR was run by TCRdb on the PCR reads, yielding one entry per CDR3 protein. The sample lists approximately 1,000,000 distinct CDR3 sequences, under 30% seen once, with roughly 30% in the top ten. The CDR3 is 18 residues long. Trimming cost V 2 bases and J 1 base, with 18 bases left between them. CDR1 MNHEY and CDR2 SVGAGI come from the germline V gene. Whole-study findings and limits: Surviving recipient T cells and intrathymic progenitors accounted for some patients' high TCRbeta diversity at day 60.

The source material was PBMCs, mostly from graft donor cells, sampled 360 days after TCRalphabeta/CD19-depleted stem cell transplant. The TCR comes from a boy younger than two who had a stem cell transplant for SCID, so the T cells may come from the graft donor. The chain carries TRBV6-5 and TRBJ2-4, with unresolved D. CDR3 in DNA: TGTGCCAGCAGTTACGATGGGTTCTCCCCTGGTGCCAAAAACATTCAGTACTTC. Its translation: CASSYDGFSPGAKNIQYF.